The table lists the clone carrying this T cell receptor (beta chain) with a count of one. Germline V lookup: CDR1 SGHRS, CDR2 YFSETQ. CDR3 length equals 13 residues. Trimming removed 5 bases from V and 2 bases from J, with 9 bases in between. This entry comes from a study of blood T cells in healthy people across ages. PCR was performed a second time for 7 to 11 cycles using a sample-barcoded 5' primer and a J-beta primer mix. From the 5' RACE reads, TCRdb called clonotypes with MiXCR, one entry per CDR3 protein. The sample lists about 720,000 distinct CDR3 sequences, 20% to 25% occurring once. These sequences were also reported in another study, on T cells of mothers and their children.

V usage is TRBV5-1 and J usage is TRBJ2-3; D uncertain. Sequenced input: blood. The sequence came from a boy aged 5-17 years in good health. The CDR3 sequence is CASSREHTDTQYF. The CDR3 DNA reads TGCGCCAGCAGTCGCGAGCACACAGATACGCAGTATTTT.